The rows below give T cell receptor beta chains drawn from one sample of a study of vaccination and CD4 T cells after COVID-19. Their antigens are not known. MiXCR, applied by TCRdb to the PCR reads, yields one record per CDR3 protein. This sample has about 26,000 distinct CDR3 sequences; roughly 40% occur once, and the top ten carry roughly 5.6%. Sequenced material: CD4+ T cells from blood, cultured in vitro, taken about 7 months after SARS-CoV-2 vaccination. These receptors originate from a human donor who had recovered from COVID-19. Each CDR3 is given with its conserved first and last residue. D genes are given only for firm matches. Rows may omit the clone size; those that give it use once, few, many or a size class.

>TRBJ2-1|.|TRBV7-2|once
CASSLDLPSYNEQFF
TGTGCCAGCAGCTTAGACTTGCCATCCTACAATGAGCAGTTCTTC
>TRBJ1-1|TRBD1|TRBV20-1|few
CSARPPGQGVLAEAFF
TGCAGTGCTAGACCTCCGGGACAGGGCGTCTTGGCTGAAGCTTTCTTT
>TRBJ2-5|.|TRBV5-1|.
CASSLIPGVETQYF
TGCGCCAGCAGCTTGATCCCGGGAGTGGAGACCCAGTACTTC
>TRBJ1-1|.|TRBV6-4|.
CASSVREGTEAFF
TGTGCCAGCAGTGTAAGGGAGGGCACTGAAGCTTTCTTT
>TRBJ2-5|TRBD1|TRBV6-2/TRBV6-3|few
CASSPTGEGETQYF
TGTGCCAGCAGCCCTACAGGGGAAGGAGAGACCCAGTACTTC
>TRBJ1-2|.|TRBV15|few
CATSRVSGSNYGYTF
TGTGCCACCAGCAGAGTATCGGGCTCTAACTATGGCTACACCTTC
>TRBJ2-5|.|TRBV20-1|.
CSASPGQETQYF
TGCAGTGCTAGCCCCGGCCAAGAGACCCAGTACTTC
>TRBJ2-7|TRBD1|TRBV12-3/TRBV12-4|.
CASRQTGTGGREQYF
TGTGCCAGCAGACAAACCGGGACAGGGGGTCGGGAGCAGTACTTC
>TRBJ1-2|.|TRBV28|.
CASSFMGEGSYGYTF
TGTGCCAGCAGTTTTATGGGGGAGGGGAGCTATGGCTACACCTTC
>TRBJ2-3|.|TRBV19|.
CASSTYTDTQYF
TGTGCCAGTAGTACGTACACAGATACGCAGTATTTT
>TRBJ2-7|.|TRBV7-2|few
CASSLGEAEQYF
TGTGCCAGCAGCTTAGGGGAGGCCGAGCAGTACTTC
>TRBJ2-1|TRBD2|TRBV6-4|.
CASSDGSLGSGRLYEQFF
TGTGCCAGCAGTGACGGCTCTCTTGGTAGCGGGAGATTGTATGAGCAGTTCTTC
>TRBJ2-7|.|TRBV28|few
CASSLFPSGEQYF
TGTGCCAGCAGTTTATTCCCTTCGGGGGAGCAGTACTTC
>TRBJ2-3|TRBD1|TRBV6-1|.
CASSALGRGLTDTQYF
TGTGCCAGCAGTGCTTTGGGCAGGGGGTTAACAGATACGCAGTATTTT
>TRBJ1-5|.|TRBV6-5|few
CASSYSRGGGQPQHF
TGTGCCAGCAGTTACTCGCGAGGGGGGGGTCAGCCCCAGCATTTT
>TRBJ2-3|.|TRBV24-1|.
CATSNGISTDTQYF
TGTGCCACCAGTAACGGGATTAGCACAGATACGCAGTATTTT
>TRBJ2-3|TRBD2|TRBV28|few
CASSPIAGVSGDTQYF
TGTGCCAGCAGTCCGATAGCGGGAGTCAGCGGAGATACGCAGTATTTT
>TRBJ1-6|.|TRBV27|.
CASSLTGSPLHF
TGTGCCAGCAGTTTAACAGGTTCACCCCTCCACTTT
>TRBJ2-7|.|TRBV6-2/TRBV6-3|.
CASIWVVGYEQYF
TGTGCCAGCATCTGGGTCGTTGGCTACGAGCAGTACTTC
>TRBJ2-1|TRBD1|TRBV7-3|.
CASSLGGQGAGNEQFF
TGTGCCAGCAGCTTAGGGGGACAGGGGGCTGGCAATGAGCAGTTCTTC
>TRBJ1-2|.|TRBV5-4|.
CASRAGGRDYGYTF
TGTGCCAGCAGAGCCGGCGGACGAGACTATGGCTACACCTTC
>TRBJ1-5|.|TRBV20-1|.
CSARPSNQPQHF
TGCAGTGCTAGACCCAGCAATCAGCCCCAGCATTTT
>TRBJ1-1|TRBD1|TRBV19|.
CASRIGGAVREAFF
TGTGCCAGTAGGATAGGGGGCGCGGTACGAGAAGCTTTCTTT
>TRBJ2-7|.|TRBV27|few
CASSPRAGGVSSYEQYF
TGTGCCAGCAGTCCCCGGGCCGGGGGAGTGAGCTCCTACGAGCAGTACTTC
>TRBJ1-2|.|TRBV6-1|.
CASSETGASVGYTF
TGTGCCAGCAGTGAAACGGGGGCGTCGGTCGGCTACACCTTC
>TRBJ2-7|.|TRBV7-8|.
CASSLRDSVYEQYF
TGTGCCAGCAGCTTACGAGATAGCGTCTACGAGCAGTACTTC
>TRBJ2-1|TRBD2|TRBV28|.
CASSAGTSFYNEQFF
TGTGCCAGCAGCGCCGGGACTAGTTTCTACAATGAGCAGTTCTTC
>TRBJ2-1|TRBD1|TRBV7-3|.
CASSAPGGPHNEQFF
TGTGCCAGCAGCGCCCCAGGGGGTCCTCACAATGAGCAGTTCTTC
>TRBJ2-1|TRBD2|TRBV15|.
CATSRDGAGGSYNEQFF
TGTGCCACCAGCAGAGATGGAGCGGGAGGATCCTACAATGAGCAGTTCTTC
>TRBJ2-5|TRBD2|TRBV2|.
CASRRTSGSSETQYF
TGTGCCAGCAGAAGGACTAGCGGGAGTTCAGAGACCCAGTACTTC
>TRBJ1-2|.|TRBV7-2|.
CASSLGRAVYGYTF
TGTGCCAGCAGCTTGGGCAGAGCGGTCTATGGCTACACCTTC
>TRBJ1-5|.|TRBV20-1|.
CSASLGVRNQPQHF
TGCAGTGCTAGTTTAGGTGTCCGGAATCAGCCCCAGCATTTT
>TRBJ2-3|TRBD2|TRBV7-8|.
CASSEVLAGRLRDTQYF
TGTGCCAGCAGCGAAGTACTAGCGGGAAGGTTGAGAGATACGCAGTATTTT
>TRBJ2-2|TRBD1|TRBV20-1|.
CSARDPQGSNTGELFF
TGCAGTGCTAGAGATCCACAGGGGTCGAACACCGGGGAGCTGTTTTTT
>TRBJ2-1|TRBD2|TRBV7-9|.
CASSPRTSGAFDEQFF
TGTGCCAGCAGCCCCCGGACTAGCGGGGCTTTCGATGAGCAGTTCTTC
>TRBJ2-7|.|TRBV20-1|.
CSARVDQGTSHEQYF
TGCAGTGCTAGAGTGGACCAGGGAACCTCCCACGAGCAGTACTTC
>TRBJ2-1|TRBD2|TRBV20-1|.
CSARRREGYNEQFF
TGCAGTGCTAGAAGGCGGGAGGGCTACAATGAGCAGTTCTTC
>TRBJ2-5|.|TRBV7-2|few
CASSFLGQTQETQYF
TGTGCCAGCAGCTTTCTCGGGCAGACCCAAGAGACCCAGTACTTC
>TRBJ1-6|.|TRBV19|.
CASTPTVASPLHF
TGTGCCAGTACCCCCACTGTGGCCTCACCCCTCCACTTT
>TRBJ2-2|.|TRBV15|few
CATSRDQRTNTGELFF
TGTGCCACCAGCAGAGATCAACGGACGAACACCGGGGAGCTGTTTTTT
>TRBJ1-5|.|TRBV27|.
CASSSPNQPQHF
TGTGCCAGCAGTTCCCCCAATCAGCCCCAGCATTTT
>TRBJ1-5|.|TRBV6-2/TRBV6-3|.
CASSSWTRQPQHF
TGTGCCAGCAGTAGCTGGACTCGACAGCCCCAGCATTTT
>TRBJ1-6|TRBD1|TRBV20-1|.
CSATGTGGVDWSPLHF
TGCAGTGCTACCGGGACAGGTGGTGTTGATTGGTCACCCCTCCACTTT
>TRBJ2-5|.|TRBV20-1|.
CSARSQGGETQYF
TGCAGTGCTAGATCTCAGGGGGGAGAGACCCAGTACTTC
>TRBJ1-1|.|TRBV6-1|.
CASSPGTRQQGHAEAFF
TGTGCCAGCAGTCCCGGGACAAGGCAACAGGGACACGCTGAAGCTTTCTTT
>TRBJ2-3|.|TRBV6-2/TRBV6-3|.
CASRRYATDTQYF
TGTGCCAGCAGAAGATACGCCACAGATACGCAGTATTTT
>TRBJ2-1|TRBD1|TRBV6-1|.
CASSRQGGSTYNEQFF
TGTGCCAGCAGTCGACAGGGCGGTTCAACCTACAATGAGCAGTTCTTC
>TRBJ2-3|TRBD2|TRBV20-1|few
CSARGVAGGRTDTQYF
TGCAGTGCCCGGGGGGTAGCGGGAGGGAGGACAGATACGCAGTATTTT
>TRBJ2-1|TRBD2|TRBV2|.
CASTQEGGLAGAGDEQFF
TGTGCCAGCACCCAAGAGGGGGGACTAGCGGGAGCGGGCGATGAGCAGTTCTTC
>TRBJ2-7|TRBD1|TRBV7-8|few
CASSPGQADSEQYF
TGTGCCAGCAGCCCGGGACAGGCAGACAGCGAGCAGTACTTC
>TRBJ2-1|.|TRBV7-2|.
CASSPRRSGEGYNEQFF
TGTGCCAGCAGCCCTAGGAGGTCCGGAGAGGGCTACAATGAGCAGTTCTTC
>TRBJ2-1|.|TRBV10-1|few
CASSDRRVGHEQFF
TGCGCCAGCAGTGATCGGCGAGTGGGCCATGAGCAGTTCTTC
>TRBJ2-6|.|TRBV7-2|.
CASSLGGTDPSGANVLTF
TGTGCCAGCAGCTTAGGCGGGACAGATCCCTCTGGGGCCAACGTCCTGACTTTC
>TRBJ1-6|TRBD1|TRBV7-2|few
CASSENRGKGYSYNSPLHF
TGTGCCAGCAGCGAAAACAGGGGGAAGGGGTACTCCTATAATTCACCCCTCCACTTT
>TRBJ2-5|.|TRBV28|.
CASSLWSQGQETQYF
TGTGCCAGCAGTTTATGGTCACAGGGACAAGAGACCCAGTACTTC
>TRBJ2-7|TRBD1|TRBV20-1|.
CSASETGNDYEQYF
TGCAGTGCTAGCGAGACAGGGAACGACTACGAGCAGTACTTC
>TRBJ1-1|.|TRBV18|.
CASSQEMNTEAFF
TGTGCCAGCTCGCAGGAGATGAACACTGAAGCTTTCTTT